This T cell receptor beta chain was identified in a study of blood T cell repertoires in COVID-19. The repertoire was sequenced with immunoSEQ multiplex PCR; TCRdb's copy has only in-frame clones and lacks some. The sample shows fewer than 400,000 clones, 80% to 90% of them seen only once. The clonotype was recovered from a man under 40 with active or convalescent COVID-19. The sample consisted of peripheral blood.

CDR3 nucleotide sequence: TGTGCCAGCTCACCAGCTGTGACACAGGTCTATGGCTACACCTTC. The encoded protein is CASSPAVTQVYGYTF. The chain uses TRBV18 and TRBJ1-2; TRBD1 might be the D (5 bases). V was cut by 2 bases and J by 4 bases, with 14 bases left in between. The CDR3 length is 15 residues. Germline loops: CDR1 KGHSH, CDR2 LQKENI.